Below, 27 T cell receptor beta chains from the same sample are listed, as sequenced in a study of blood T cell repertoires in COVID-19. Produced via immunoSEQ multiplex PCR; TCRdb's table is partial and in-frame only. The sample includes around 230,000 clones, approximately 81% seen only once; the top ten take roughly 7.9%. Sequenced: peripheral blood. The receptors originated from a woman older than 75 with acute or convalescent COVID-19.

The chain links TRBV6-1 to TRBJ2-2, with D possibly TRBD1 on 6 matching bases. Germline V CDR1 and CDR2: MNHNS, SASEGT. V lost 3 bases and J 8 bases, leaving 19 bases between the germline ends. There are 16 residues in the CDR3. The CDR3 spells CASSDGTPGPVGELFF. The CDR3 DNA reads as TGTGCCAGCAGTGACGGGACACCTGGGCCAGTGGGGGAGCTGTTTTTT.

V usage is TRBV19 and J usage is TRBJ2-1; 8 bases map to TRBD2. In germline, CDR1 is LNHDA, CDR2 SQIVND (reference sequence). Germline trimming cut 1 base from V and 2 bases from J; bases unmatched to any gene: 1. This CDR3 contains 15 residues. CDR3 region: CASSIAAGAYNEQFF. Here the CDR3 DNA reads TGTGCCAGTAGTATAGCAGCGGGGGCCTACAATGAGCAGTTCTTC.

The chain joins TRBV7-9 to TRBJ2-6; weak D call: TRBD1 (6 bases). V was cut by 5 bases and J by 0 bases, with 17 bases left in between. The CDR3 spans 18 residues. Germline V lookup: CDR1 SEHNR, CDR2 FQNEAQ (reference sequence). The CDR3 sequence is CASSPWAGATSGANVLTF. CDR3 nucleotide sequence: TGTGCCAGCAGCCCCTGGGCAGGGGCAACCTCTGGGGCCAACGTCCTGACTTTC.

The chain couples TRBV19 to TRBJ2-2, with 9 bases aligning to TRBD1. CDR1 and CDR2 from the germline V gene are LNHDA and SQIVND (reference sequence). The CDR3 has 16 amino acids. With 8 bases clipped from V and 3 bases from J, the junction kept 10 bases outside the gene matches. The CDR3, as DNA: TGTGCCAGTCTCCCCAAGGGACAGGGCTACACCGGGGAGCTGTTTTTT. Translated: CASLPKGQGYTGELFF.

This chain uses TRBV9 with TRBJ2-2; the D is unclear. The V gene lost 4 bases and the J gene lost 6 bases, with 16 bases spanning the gap. The CDR3 runs to 15 residues. Germline V lookup: CDR1 SGDLS, CDR2 YYNGEE. CDR3 DNA sequence: TGTGCCAGCAGCTGGCGGAATGTTGGCGCCGGGGAGCTGTTTTTT. Its protein product is CASSWRNVGAGELFF. The full variable domain, its missing parts supplied by reference TRBV9 and TRBJ2-2, is DSGVTQTPKHLITATGQRVTLRCSPRSGDLSVYWYQQSLDQGLQFLIQYYNGEERAKGNILERFSAQQFPDLHSELNLSSLELGDSALYFCASSWRNVGAGELFFGEGSRLTVL.

This clone was found a few times. The CDR3 protein is CASSHHYGGGTYNEQFF. The CDR3 DNA reads TGTGCCAGCAGCCATCACTACGGGGGGGGCACCTACAATGAGCAGTTCTTC. The chain links TRBV14 to TRBJ2-1; 8 bases align to TRBD2. Germline CDR1 reads SGHDN; CDR2 reads FVKESK. The trim removed 3 bases at V and 2 bases at J, leaving 9 bases unmatched. The CDR3 runs to 17 residues.

The chain joins TRBV7-8 to TRBJ1-2; 9 bases match TRBD1. This CDR3 comprises 15 residues. CDR1 is SGHVS and CDR2 is FQNEAQ in the germline V gene. With V trimmed by 3 bases and J by 7 bases, 9 bases remained unmatched. Written as DNA, the CDR3 is TGTGCCAGCAGCTTCACAGGGGGCGTGAGAGGTGGCTACACCTTC. Protein: CASSFTGGVRGGYTF.

This chain connects TRBV7-8 to TRBJ2-1; 12 nucleotides agree with TRBD2. Unmatched junction bases numbered 6, after V lost 6 bases and J lost 0 bases. The CDR3 spans 17 residues. Germline lookup yields CDR1 SGHVS and CDR2 FQNEAQ. DNA for the CDR3: TGTGCCAGCAGTTCCGGACTAGCGGGATCCTCCTACAATGAGCAGTTCTTC. It encodes CASSSGLAGSSYNEQFF.

The V gene is TRBV3-1 (or the pseudogene TRBV3-2), the J gene TRBJ1-2, with 10 bases identical to TRBD1. V shed 0 bases and J 8 bases; nucleotides not matched to a gene: 6. This CDR3 comprises 15 residues. The germline CDR1 and CDR2 sequences are LGHDT and YNNKEL (reference sequence). The CDR3 region has the DNA TGTGCCAGCAGCCAAGAAGGACAGGGGGAGTGGGGCTACACCTTC. This codes for CASSQEGQGEWGYTF.

The genes are TRBV5-4 and TRBJ2-1, with TRBD2 identical over 8 bases. Trimming at V came to 2 bases and at J to 8 bases, leaving 9 bases not matched to a gene. Germline V gene data show CDR1 as SGHNT and CDR2 as YYREEE (reference sequence). This CDR3 has 15 amino acids. CDR3 sequence: CASSLPGLAHHEQFF. DNA of the CDR3: TGTGCCAGCAGCTTACCTGGACTAGCCCACCATGAGCAGTTCTTC.

The chain has TRBV19 and TRBJ2-2; 8 nucleotides line up with TRBD1. This CDR3 has 16 residues. Germline V gives CDR1 LNHDA, CDR2 SQIVND (reference sequence). V was pared by 7 bases and J by 1 base, with 8 bases of the junction left unmatched. The CDR3 reads CASKQGDRLNTGELFF. The CDR3 DNA follows: TGTGCCAGTAAACAAGGGGACAGGTTGAACACCGGGGAGCTGTTTTTT.

V and J are TRBV5-1 and TRBJ2-3, with 13 bases aligning to TRBD2. With 4 bases clipped from V and 7 bases from J, the junction kept 6 bases outside the gene matches. The CDR3 totals 15 residues. The germline CDR1 and CDR2 sequences are SGHRS and YFSETQ. In DNA form, the CDR3 reads TGCGCCAGCAGCGAACTAGCGGGGGGGACGAATACGCAGTATTTT. It specifies CASSELAGGTNTQYF. Combining the CDR3 with reference TRBV5-1 and TRBJ2-3 gives the whole variable domain KAGVTQTPRYLIKTRGQQVTLSCSPISGHRSVSWYQQTPGQGLQFLFEYFSETQRNKGNFPGRFSGRQFSNSRSEMNVSTLELGDSALYLCASSELAGGTNTQYFGPGTRLTVL.

This clone was counted only a few times. V is TRBV27 and J is TRBJ1-6; D possibly corresponds to TRBD1 (5 bases). V was trimmed by 2 bases and J by 0 bases, leaving 14 bases between them. The CDR3 is made up of 18 amino acids. Germline V gene sequence: CDR1 MNHEY, CDR2 SMNVEV (reference sequence). The CDR3, as DNA: TGTGCCAGCAGTTTACGGACAAGGATGAGCTCCTATAATTCACCCCTCCACTTT. The encoded protein is CASSLRTRMSSYNSPLHF.

The chain combines TRBV9 with TRBJ2-5, with 7 bases lining up with TRBD1. This CDR3 has 16 amino acids. Unmatched junction bases numbered 12, after V lost 3 bases and J lost 4 bases. Germline assignment: CDR1 SGDLS and CDR2 YYNGEE. CDR3 DNA sequence: TGTGCCAGCAGCGAAGGTGATAAAGGGGGCGCAGAGACCCAGTACTTC. It is translated as CASSEGDKGGAETQYF. Using reference TRBV9 and TRBJ2-5 for the parts outside the CDR3, the full variable domain is DSGVTQTPKHLITATGQRVTLRCSPRSGDLSVYWYQQSLDQGLQFLIQYYNGEERAKGNILERFSAQQFPDLHSELNLSSLELGDSALYFCASSEGDKGGAETQYFGPGTRLLVL.

The chain uses TRBV28 and TRBJ2-5, with 8 bases that match TRBD1. The V segment lost 10 bases and the J segment 7 bases; nucleotides outside the gene matches: 11. Germline assignment: CDR1 MDHEN and CDR2 SYDVKM. There are 13 residues in the CDR3. Written as DNA, the CDR3 is TGTGCCACCGAGACAGGGGATAGGGGGACCCAGTACTTC. It encodes CATETGDRGTQYF. Drawing the rest from reference TRBV28 and TRBJ2-5, the complete variable domain is DVKVTQSSRYLVKRTGEKVFLECVQDMDHENMFWYRQDPGLGLRLIYFSYDVKMKEKGDIPEGYSVSREKKERFSLILESASTNQTSMYLCATETGDRGTQYFGPGTRLLVL.

CDR3 sequence: CASSTDRGGQPQHF. The CDR3 region has the DNA TGTGCCAGTAGTACCGACAGGGGAGGTCAGCCCCAGCATTTT. V gene TRBV19 combines with J gene TRBJ1-5; 8 bases fit TRBD1. The germline V gene encodes CDR1 LNHDA and CDR2 SQIVND (reference sequence). After removal of 4 bases from V and 6 bases from J, the junction contained 5 bases not matched to a gene. The CDR3 totals 14 residues.

In regard to this clone: The same CDR3 can be traced to other DNA sequences in this sample. V is TRBV3-1 (or the pseudogene TRBV3-2) and J is TRBJ1-1; tentative D call: TRBD1 (6 bases). Trimming stripped 6 bases from V and 1 base from J, with 9 bases between. The CDR3 is 13 amino acids. Germline loops: CDR1 LGHDT, CDR2 YNNKEL (reference sequence). The chain's CDR3 is CASSQTGNTEAFF. As DNA, the CDR3 is TGTGCCAGCAGTCAGACAGGGAACACTGAAGCTTTCTTT.

The chain employs TRBV19 and TRBJ1-5; TRBD1 might be the D (5 bases). Germline CDR1 LNHDA, CDR2 SQIVND (reference sequence). The length of the CDR3 is 19 residues. With 1 base removed from V and 2 bases from J, the gap between germline ends came to 21 bases. CDR3 region: CASSIGHRFSEAGNQPQHF. Here the CDR3 DNA reads TGTGCCAGTAGTATAGGGCACAGGTTTTCTGAAGCAGGCAATCAGCCCCAGCATTTT.

This clone was counted once. One end of the junction does not line up with germline, which may come from a read error. The CDR3 DNA follows: TGTGCCCGCAGCGTGGCTGGGGGGGGTCTCATCTACGAGCAGTACTTC. Residues: CARSVAGGGLIYEQYF. The chain carries TRBV9 and TRBJ2-7; 7 bases line up with TRBD2. The CDR3 loop spans 16 amino acids. Germline assignment: CDR1 SGDLS and CDR2 YYNGEE.

This chain uses TRBV7-8 with TRBJ1-5, with 10 bases identical to TRBD1. CDR1 is SGHVS and CDR2 is FQNEAQ in the germline V gene. V shed 5 bases, J shed 4 bases, and the junction held 8 bases outside the gene matches. The CDR3 covers 16 residues. The CDR3 region is CASSTTGQGMNQPQHF. The DNA of the CDR3 is TGTGCCAGCAGCACAACGGGACAGGGGATGAATCAGCCCCAGCATTTT.

The J gene is TRBJ2-4, the V gene TRBV6-1; possibly TRBD1 for D (6 bases). The germline V and J ends were trimmed by 3 bases and 9 bases, with 18 bases remaining between them. The CDR3 has 15 residues. The germline V gene encodes CDR1 MNHNS and CDR2 SASEGT. The chain's CDR3 is CASSDLGTRERIQYF. The CDR3 nucleotides are TGTGCCAGCAGTGACCTCGGGACACGGGAACGCATTCAGTACTTC.

The chain is built from TRBV5-1 and TRBJ2-5; D is perhaps TRBD2 (6 bases). The V end lost 3 bases, the J end lost 4 bases, and 13 bases lay between the germline ends. The CDR3 consists of 14 residues. The germline CDR1 and CDR2 sequences are SGHRS and YFSETQ. CDR3: CASSWGTSSETQYF. CDR3 DNA: TGCGCCAGCAGCTGGGGGACTTCCTCAGAGACCCAGTACTTC.

The rearrangement uses TRBV5-1 and TRBJ2-1, with 10 bases matching TRBD2. The trim removed 3 bases at V and 6 bases at J, leaving 6 bases unmatched. The CDR3 runs to 15 residues. Germline-derived CDR1 and CDR2 are SGHRS and YFSETQ. The DNA of the CDR3 is TGCGCCAGCAGCTCCCAGCGGGGGGGCCCCAATGAGCAGTTCTTC. Its translation: CASSSQRGGPNEQFF.

This clone was recorded a few times. V is TRBV4-1 and J is TRBJ2-7; D possibly corresponds to TRBD1 (6 bases). Germline CDR1 and CDR2: MGHRA and YSYEKL. Trimming left V 2 bases short and J 3 bases short, with 11 bases between. The CDR3 has 14 residues. CDR3 sequence: CASSQYGTIYEQYF. The CDR3 DNA reads TGCGCCAGCAGCCAATATGGGACAATCTACGAGCAGTACTTC.

The chain joins TRBV19 to TRBJ1-5; 11 nucleotides line up with TRBD1. J was trimmed by 0 bases and V by 5 bases; bases with no gene match: 6. The CDR3 length is 17 residues. CDR1 and CDR2 from the germline V gene are LNHDA and SQIVND (reference sequence). Here the CDR3 DNA reads TGTGCCAGTAGTCCCGGGACAGGGGGAAATAGCAATCAGCCCCAGCATTTT. Its translation is CASSPGTGGNSNQPQHF.

The chain joins TRBV28 to TRBJ1-4, with TRBD1 matching over 7 bases. Trimming cost V 5 bases and J 5 bases; bases outside gene matches: 8. The CDR3 spans 15 residues. CDR1 is MDHEN and CDR2 is SYDVKM in the germline V gene. As DNA, the CDR3 is TGTGCCAGCAGTCTCGGGACAGCCCACAATGAAAAACTGTTTTTT. Protein: CASSLGTAHNEKLFF.

The V and J genes are TRBV11-1 and TRBJ2-1; D is possibly TRBD2 (6 bases). Per the germline V gene, CDR1 is SGHAT and CDR2 is FQDESV (reference sequence). The V end was cut by 6 bases, the J end by 4 bases, with 13 bases between. The CDR3 extends over 14 amino acids. The CDR3 here is CASSIRGRYNEQFF. DNA of the CDR3: TGTGCCAGCAGTATTCGGGGGAGATACAATGAGCAGTTCTTC.